The rows below give T cell receptor beta chains drawn from one sample of a study of blood T cell repertoires in COVID-19. Data came from immunoSEQ multiplex PCR; TCRdb stores just in-frame clones and leaves some out. In the table there are about 310,000 clones, roughly 84% of which are singletons. Sequences were obtained from peripheral blood. All receptors derive from a man between 50 and 59 years old with active or convalescent COVID-19. Both conserved end residues are part of each CDR3. The D gene is left open where the match is weak. Some rows mark clone size as missing; the rest say once, few, many or name a class of expanded clone.

J gene,CDR3 length,D gene,V gene,clone size,CDR3 protein,CDR3 DNA
TRBJ1-2,13,NA,TRBV6-1,NA,CASSPDRLYGYTF,TGTGCCAGCAGTCCGGACAGACTCTATGGCTACACCTTC
TRBJ1-1,14,NA,TRBV7-9,NA,CASSWGGQSAEAFF,TGTGCCAGCAGCTGGGGGGGACAATCCGCTGAAGCTTTCTTT
TRBJ1-3,16,NA,TRBV23-1,NA,CASFSRSGGSGNTIYF,TGCGCCAGTTTCTCTCGGTCGGGGGGCTCTGGAAACACCATATATTTT
TRBJ1-5,16,TRBD1,TRBV6-2/TRBV6-3,NA,CASSYQQGPTNQPQHF,TGTGCCAGCAGTTATCAACAGGGGCCTACAAATCAGCCCCAGCATTTT
TRBJ2-5,14,TRBD1,TRBV5-1,NA,CASSEGQVGETQYF,TGCGCCAGCAGCGAGGGACAGGTAGGCGAGACCCAGTACTTC
TRBJ2-7,13,NA,TRBV7-9,NA,CASSITQGNEQYF,TGTGCCAGCAGTATAACACAGGGCAACGAGCAGTACTTC
TRBJ2-1,14,NA,TRBV2,NA,CASSELAKYNEQFF,TGTGCCAGCAGTGAACTAGCTAAATACAATGAGCAGTTCTTC
TRBJ2-7,14,TRBD1,TRBV11-3,NA,CASSSGQFSYEQYF,TGTGCCAGCAGCTCGGGACAGTTCTCCTACGAGCAGTACTTC
TRBJ1-4,16,TRBD1,TRBV7-2,NA,CASSDRDRGRGEKLFF,TGTGCCAGCAGCGACCGGGACAGGGGGCGGGGTGAAAAACTGTTTTTT
TRBJ2-7,14,NA,TRBV9,NA,CASSAQSHSYEQYF,TGTGCCAGCAGCGCCCAATCACACTCCTACGAGCAGTACTTC
TRBJ2-1,13,NA,TRBV12-3/TRBV12-4,NA,CASSLWANNEQFF,TGTGCCAGCAGTTTATGGGCAAACAATGAGCAGTTCTTC
TRBJ2-1,18,TRBD2,TRBV27,NA,CASSLAGTSGSLGNEQFF,TGTGCCAGCAGTTTGGCGGGGACTAGCGGGAGCCTCGGGAATGAGCAGTTCTTC
TRBJ1-3,13,NA,TRBV6-6,NA,CASSADRGNTIYF,TGTGCCAGCAGTGCCGACAGGGGAAACACCATATATTTT
TRBJ2-7,13,NA,TRBV29-1,NA,CSVRRGSSYEQYF,TGCAGCGTCCGCAGGGGCAGCTCCTACGAGCAGTACTTC
TRBJ2-5,15,NA,TRBV5-4,NA,CASSLASSGQETQYF,TGTGCCAGCAGCTTGGCCAGTTCGGGACAAGAGACCCAGTACTTC
TRBJ1-1,17,TRBD1,TRBV29-1,once,CSVEKGPGQGANTEAFF,TGCAGCGTTGAAAAGGGACCCGGACAGGGGGCTAACACTGAAGCTTTCTTT
TRBJ1-4,15,TRBD1,TRBV18,NA,CASSLGQGGNEKLFF,TGTGCCAGCTCATTGGGACAGGGCGGGAATGAAAAACTGTTTTTT
TRBJ2-1,14,NA,TRBV7-8,once,CASSLVGNYNEQFF,TGTGCCAGCAGCTTAGTTGGCAACTACAATGAGCAGTTCTTC
TRBJ1-1,13,NA,TRBV29-1,NA,CSVSQAEGTEAFF,TGCAGCGTTTCCCAGGCAGAGGGTACTGAAGCTTTCTTT
TRBJ1-2,11,NA,TRBV7-8,NA,CASSPGEGYTF,TGTGCCAGCAGCCCAGGGGAAGGCTACACCTTC
TRBJ1-2,16,TRBD1,TRBV3-1/TRBV3-2,few,CASSQSNGQGGYGYTF,TGTGCCAGCAGCCAATCGAATGGACAGGGAGGGTATGGCTACACCTTC
TRBJ1-4,14,NA,TRBV6-2/TRBV6-3,NA,CASSYRGWNEKLFF,TGTGCCAGCAGTTACAGGGGTTGGAATGAAAAACTGTTTTTT
TRBJ2-3,12,NA,TRBV5-5,NA,CASTSLTDTQYF,TGTGCCAGCACCTCCCTCACAGATACGCAGTATTTT
TRBJ2-3,15,TRBD2,TRBV10-3,NA,CAISGLAGVADTQYF,TGTGCCATCTCGGGGCTAGCGGGGGTCGCAGATACGCAGTATTTT
TRBJ1-1,16,TRBD1,TRBV28,NA,CASSRSGTVRATEAFF,TGTGCCAGCAGTAGATCGGGGACAGTCAGGGCGACTGAAGCTTTCTTT
TRBJ1-3,16,TRBD1,TRBV9,NA,CASSSDRGRRENTIYF,TGTGCCAGCAGCTCAGACAGGGGGCGACGGGAAAACACCATATATTTT
TRBJ1-1,11,NA,TRBV6-5,NA,CASSKDTPSFF,TGTGCCAGCAGTAAGGACACCCCCTCCTTCTTT
TRBJ1-4,15,NA,TRBV19,NA,CASTGGRGTNEKLFF,TGTGCCAGTACGGGGGGGCGCGGAACTAATGAAAAACTGTTTTTT
TRBJ1-2,14,NA,TRBV10-3,few,CAISERGGNYGYTF,TGTGCCATCAGTGAACGGGGAGGTAACTATGGCTACACCTTC
TRBJ1-1,14,NA,TRBV18,NA,CASSLKAGAVEAFF,TGTGCCAGCTCATTAAAAGCGGGGGCGGTCGAAGCTTTCTTT
TRBJ2-2,16,NA,TRBV28,NA,CASSLFFGGNTGELFF,TGTGCCAGCAGTTTATTCTTTGGCGGGAACACCGGGGAGCTGTTTTTT
TRBJ2-3,14,TRBD2,TRBV18,NA,CASSLAGDTDTQYF,TGTGCCAGCTCACTAGCGGGAGACACAGATACGCAGTATTTT
TRBJ2-2,15,TRBD2,TRBV30,NA,CAWSGAGGAGGELFF,TGTGCCTGGAGTGGAGCGGGAGGAGCGGGCGGGGAGCTGTTTTTT
TRBJ2-7,15,NA,TRBV6-5,NA,CASSRFSDSSYEQYF,TGTGCCAGCAGTAGGTTCTCGGACAGCTCCTACGAGCAGTACTTC
TRBJ1-1,13,NA,TRBV6-2/TRBV6-3,once,CASSYFGGTEAFF,TGTGCCAGCAGTTACTTTGGGGGGACTGAAGCTTTCTTT
TRBJ2-3,13,NA,TRBV7-9,NA,CASTELSTDTQYF,TGTGCCAGCACAGAGCTTAGCACAGATACGCAGTATTTT
TRBJ2-7,16,TRBD2,TRBV6-5,NA,CASSYGTSGSINEQYF,TGTGCCAGCAGTTATGGTACTAGCGGGAGTATTAACGAGCAGTACTTC
TRBJ2-1,15,NA,TRBV4-1,NA,CASSQVNQGLDEQFF,TGCGCCAGCAGCCAAGTAAATCAGGGTCTCGATGAGCAGTTCTTC
TRBJ1-2,15,NA,TRBV4-3,NA,CASSQGPQGNYGYTF,TGCGCCAGCAGCCAAGGACCCCAGGGGAACTATGGCTACACCTTC
TRBJ1-1,15,NA,TRBV11-3,NA,CASSLGPGSDTEAFF,TGTGCCAGCAGCTTAGGTCCCGGGTCAGACACTGAAGCTTTCTTT
TRBJ1-6,16,NA,TRBV5-1,NA,CASSLAAGSWNSPLHF,TGCGCCAGCAGCTTGGCCGCTGGGAGTTGGAATTCACCCCTCCACTTT
TRBJ2-1,16,TRBD2,TRBV5-1,NA,CASKNGVAGEGNEQFF,TGCGCCAGCAAGAATGGGGTAGCGGGAGAAGGGAATGAGCAGTTCTTC
TRBJ1-5,15,TRBD1,TRBV2,NA,CASSEDRGTEQPQHF,TGTGCCAGCAGTGAGGACAGGGGAACGGAGCAGCCCCAGCATTTT
TRBJ2-7,18,TRBD2,TRBV5-1,NA,CASSFGTSGSRQSYEQYF,TGCGCCAGCAGCTTTGGTACTAGCGGGAGTCGACAATCCTACGAGCAGTACTTC
TRBJ2-3,15,NA,TRBV18,NA,CASSPPGFNTDTQYF,TGTGCCAGCTCACCGCCAGGGTTTAACACAGATACGCAGTATTTT
TRBJ1-5,14,TRBD1,TRBV28,NA,CASSSGGQGEPQHF,TGTGCCAGCAGTTCAGGAGGACAGGGCGAGCCCCAGCATTTT
TRBJ1-1,15,NA,TRBV2,few,CASIGGAGQNTEAFF,TGTGCCAGCATCGGCGGAGCAGGGCAAAACACTGAAGCTTTCTTT
TRBJ2-3,16,TRBD2,TRBV28,NA,CASSALGGGGADTQYF,TGTGCCAGCAGTGCCCTGGGCGGGGGGGGCGCAGATACGCAGTATTTT
TRBJ2-3,11,NA,TRBV12-3/TRBV12-4,NA,CAGASTDTQYF,TGCGCCGGAGCGTCCACAGATACGCAGTATTTT
TRBJ2-1,13,NA,TRBV7-3,NA,CASSLTSYNEQFF,TGTGCCAGCAGCTTAACTAGTTACAATGAGCAGTTCTTC
TRBJ2-3,15,TRBD1,TRBV6-2/TRBV6-3,NA,CASSSGQGSTDTQYF,TGTGCCAGCAGTTCGGGACAGGGGAGCACAGATACGCAGTATTTT
TRBJ2-1,16,NA,TRBV5-1,NA,CASSLVPGFSYNEQFF,TGCGCCAGCAGCTTGGTGCCAGGGTTCTCCTACAATGAGCAGTTCTTC
TRBJ1-4,15,TRBD1,TRBV5-1,NA,CASSLLGTENEKLFF,TGCGCCAGCAGCTTGCTAGGGACAGAAAATGAAAAACTGTTTTTT
TRBJ1-1,15,NA,TRBV7-2,NA,CASRPTGFFWTEAFF,TGTGCCAGCAGACCCACAGGATTTTTCTGGACTGAAGCTTTCTTT
TRBJ2-7,14,TRBD2,TRBV28,NA,CASTLSGRAYEQYF,TGTGCCAGCACCCTTAGCGGGAGGGCCTACGAGCAGTACTTC